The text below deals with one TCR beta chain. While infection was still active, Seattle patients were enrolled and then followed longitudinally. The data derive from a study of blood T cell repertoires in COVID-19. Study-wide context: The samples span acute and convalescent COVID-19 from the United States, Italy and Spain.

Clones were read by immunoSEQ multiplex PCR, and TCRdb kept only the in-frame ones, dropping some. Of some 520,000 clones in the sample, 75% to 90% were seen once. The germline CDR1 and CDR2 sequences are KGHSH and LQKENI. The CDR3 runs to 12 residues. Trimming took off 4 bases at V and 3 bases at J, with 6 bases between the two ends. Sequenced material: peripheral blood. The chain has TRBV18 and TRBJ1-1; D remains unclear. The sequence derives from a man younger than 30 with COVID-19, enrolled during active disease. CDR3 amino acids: CASSHLDTEAFF. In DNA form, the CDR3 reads TGTGCCAGCTCACACCTAGACACTGAAGCTTTCTTT.